This T cell receptor beta chain is drawn from a study of cytomegalovirus exposure and HLA in healthy donors. Overall study: When 350 to 400 donors were genotyped, approximately 81% of them were found to fall in the Caucasian-associated ancestry cluster.

Whole-study findings and limits: As a later analysis showed, a missense DCLRE1C variant was linked to trimming of TCR beta V- and J-genes. Rates of TCR association differed by HLA locus in a later analysis, with DRB1 highest and HLA-C lowest.

The PCR employed 60 Vbeta primers together with 13 Jbeta primers. Measured with immunoSEQ multiplex PCR; TCRdb has only the in-frame clones, and not every one. The sample gives roughly 110,000 clones, around 67% of which show up once; roughly 15% is in the top ten. As concerns this clone: Its specificity is not known.

The CDR3 spans 14 residues. Germline CDR1 SGHNT, CDR2 YYREEE (reference sequence). V trimming: 2 bases; J trimming: 10 bases; junction bases outside the gene matches: 4. The clonotype was recovered from a woman aged 40 to 50 in good health and CMV-seropositive. The chain links TRBV5-4 to TRBJ1-6; 9 bases line up with TRBD1. The sequenced sample consisted of PBMCs. In DNA, the CDR3 is TGTGCCAGCAGCTTACAGGGGGCTCGGTCACCCCTCCACTTT. Its translation: CASSLQGARSPLHF.